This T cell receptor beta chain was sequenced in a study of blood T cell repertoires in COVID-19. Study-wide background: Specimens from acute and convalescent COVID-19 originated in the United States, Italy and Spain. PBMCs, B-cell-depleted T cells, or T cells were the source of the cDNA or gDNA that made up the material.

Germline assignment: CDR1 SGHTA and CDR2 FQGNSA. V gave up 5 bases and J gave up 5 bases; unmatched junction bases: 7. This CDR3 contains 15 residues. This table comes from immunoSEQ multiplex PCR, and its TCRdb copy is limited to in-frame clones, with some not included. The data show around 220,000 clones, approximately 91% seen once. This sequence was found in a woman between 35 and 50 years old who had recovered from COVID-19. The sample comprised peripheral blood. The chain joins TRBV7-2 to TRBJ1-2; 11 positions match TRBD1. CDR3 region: CASSAWTGGGYGYTF. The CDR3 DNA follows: TGTGCCAGCAGCGCCTGGACAGGGGGCGGGTATGGCTACACCTTC.